The T cell receptor (beta chain) described here comes from a study of OX40 agonist ivuxolimab in advanced cancers. Method: immunoSEQ multiplex PCR; TCRdb's copy keeps in-frame clones and lacks some. The profile shows tens of thousands of clones, more than 90% of them singletons. Germline CDR1 KGHSH, CDR2 LQKENI. V lost 4 bases to trimming and J lost 8 bases, with 12 bases between them. The CDR3 is made up of 13 amino acids. Any history of autoimmune disease or systemic immunosuppression disqualified patients. Specimen: CD4+ or CD8+ T cells sorted from blood, collected in a trial of the OX40 agonist ivuxolimab. The chain employs TRBV18 and TRBJ2-4; D ambiguous. This clonotype was sampled from an adult with an advanced solid tumor such as melanoma, head and neck, liver or kidney cancer. CDR3: CASSRDRRDIQYF. CDR3 nucleotide sequence: TGTGCCAGCTCACGAGATCGACGGGACATTCAGTACTTC.